The 8 T cell receptor beta chains in this list originate from one sample, sequenced in a study of blood T cell repertoires in COVID-19. Profiling relied on immunoSEQ multiplex PCR, and the TCRdb table lists in-frame clones only, not all of them. The sample consists of over 150,000 clones, more than 70% of them appearing once. The sequenced sample was PBMCs or T cells enriched from blood (not recorded which). Receptors originate from a man aged 35 to 55 who had recovered from COVID-19.

The J gene is TRBJ2-4, the V gene TRBV5-5, with D uncertain. Germline values: CDR1 SGHKS, CDR2 YYEKEE (reference sequence). CDR3 length: 15 residues. Trimming shortened V by 4 bases and J by 0 bases, and 11 bases separated the two germline ends. CDR3: CASSATRLAKNIQYF. The CDR3 region has the DNA TGTGCCAGCAGCGCAACTCGACTAGCCAAAAACATTCAGTACTTC. Filled out from reference TRBV5-5 and TRBJ2-4, the complete variable domain reads DAGVTQSPTHLIKTRGQQVTLRCSPISGHKSVSWYQQVLGQGPQFIFQYYEKEERGRGNFPDRFSARQFPNYSSELNVNALLLGDSALYLCASSATRLAKNIQYFGAGTRLSVL.

V is TRBV3-1 (or the pseudogene TRBV3-2) and J is TRBJ2-7; 8 nucleotides align to TRBD2. J gave up 3 bases and V 3 bases, and 7 bases lay outside the gene matches. The CDR3 contains 15 residues. Germline V gives CDR1 LGHDT, CDR2 YNNKEL (reference sequence). CDR3 bases: TGTGCCAGCAGCCAGGGGACTAGTTCCCACTACGAGCAGTACTTC. Translated, it gives CASSQGTSSHYEQYF.

V gene TRBV12-3 or TRBV12-4 combines with J gene TRBJ1-2; tentatively, D is TRBD1 (6 bases). V was trimmed by 3 bases and J by 7 bases, leaving 12 bases between them. This CDR3 is 13 amino acids long. The CDR3 sequence is CASSFGGAGGYTF. In DNA, the CDR3 is TGTGCCAGCAGTTTTGGGGGCGCGGGTGGCTACACCTTC.

V is TRBV5-1 and J is TRBJ2-1; unclear D gene. Trimming removed 1 base from V and 5 bases from J, with 4 bases in between. The CDR3 is made up of 12 amino acids. Germline values: CDR1 SGHRS, CDR2 YFSETQ. CDR3 DNA sequence: TGCGCCAGCAGCTTGCAGGACAATGAGCAGTTCTTC. Translation gives CASSLQDNEQFF.

The chain joins TRBV28 to TRBJ1-5; 8 bases map to TRBD1. CDR3 length: 13 amino acids. The trim removed 6 bases at V and 7 bases at J, leaving 5 bases unmatched. Per germline, CDR1 MDHEN and CDR2 SYDVKM. CDR3 in amino acids: CASSDRGRQPQHF. DNA of the CDR3: TGTGCCAGCAGCGACAGGGGAAGACAGCCCCAGCATTTT.

The V call is TRBV15, the J call TRBJ1-2, with 7 positions matching TRBD1. The germline gives CDR1 LNHNV, CDR2 YYDKDF (reference sequence). The CDR3 extends over 14 amino acids. V was clipped by 6 bases and J by 6 bases; unmatched bases: 10. The CDR3 DNA sequence: TGTGCCACCAGGAAACAGGGGCTTTCGGATGGCTACACCTTC. Its protein is CATRKQGLSDGYTF.

The chain recombines TRBV7-3 with TRBJ2-3; 12 bases are a match to TRBD2. The CDR3 is made up of 15 amino acids. The germline V gene encodes CDR1 SGHTA and CDR2 FQGTGA. J gave up 4 bases and V 4 bases, and 3 bases lay outside the gene matches. CDR3 DNA: TGTGCCAGCAGCTCGCTAGCGGGAGGGGCAGATACGCAGTATTTT. The encoded protein is CASSSLAGGADTQYF.

The genes are TRBV6-1 and TRBJ1-5; 8 bases map to TRBD1. CDR1 MNHNS and CDR2 SASEGT come from the germline V gene. Trimming removed 1 base from V and 4 bases from J; junction bases left unmatched: 6. The CDR3 length is 16 residues. As DNA, the CDR3 is TGTGCCAGCAGTGAAGGGACAGGGAGGCCAAATCAGCCCCAGCATTTT. Its translation: CASSEGTGRPNQPQHF.